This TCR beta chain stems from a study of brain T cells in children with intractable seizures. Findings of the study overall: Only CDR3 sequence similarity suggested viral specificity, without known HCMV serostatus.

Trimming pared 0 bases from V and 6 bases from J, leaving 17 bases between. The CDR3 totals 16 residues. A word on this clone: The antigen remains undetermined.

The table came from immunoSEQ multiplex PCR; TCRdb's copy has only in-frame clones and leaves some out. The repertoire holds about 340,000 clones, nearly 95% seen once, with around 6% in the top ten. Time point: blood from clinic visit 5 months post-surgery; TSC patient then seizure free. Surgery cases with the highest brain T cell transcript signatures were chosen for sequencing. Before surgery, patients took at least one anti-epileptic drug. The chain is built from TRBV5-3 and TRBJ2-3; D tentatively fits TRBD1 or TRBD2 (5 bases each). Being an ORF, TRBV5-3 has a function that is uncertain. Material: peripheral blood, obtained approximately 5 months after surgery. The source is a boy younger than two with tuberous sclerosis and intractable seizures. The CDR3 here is CARSLAGQGTPDTQYF. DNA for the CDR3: TGTGCCAGAAGCTTGGCCGGACAAGGGACCCCGGATACGCAGTATTTT.